This TCR beta chain emerged from a study of control samples from healthy donors and cancer patients. The CDR3 is 16 amino acids. CDR1 and CDR2 from the germline V gene are SEHNR and FQNEAQ (reference sequence). V shed 6 bases, J shed 0 bases, and the junction held 5 bases outside the gene matches. Sequencing used immunoSEQ multiplex PCR; TCRdb keeps in-frame clones, though not all of them. The table includes about 120,000 clones, around 89% detected once. Material: blood. The V and J genes are TRBV7-9 and TRBJ2-3; TRBD2 aligns across 11 bases. This TCR was sampled from a middle-aged man in good health. The CDR3 sequence: CASRSGLAASTDTQYF. The CDR3 DNA reads TGTGCCAGCAGGTCGGGACTAGCGGCTAGCACAGATACGCAGTATTTT.